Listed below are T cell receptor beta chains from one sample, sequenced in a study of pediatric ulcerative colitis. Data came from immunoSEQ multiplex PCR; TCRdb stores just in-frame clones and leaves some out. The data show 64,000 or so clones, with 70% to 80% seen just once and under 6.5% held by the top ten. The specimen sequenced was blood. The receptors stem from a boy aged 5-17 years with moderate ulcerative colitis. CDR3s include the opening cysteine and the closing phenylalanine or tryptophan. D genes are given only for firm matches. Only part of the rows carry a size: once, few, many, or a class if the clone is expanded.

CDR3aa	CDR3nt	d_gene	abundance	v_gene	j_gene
CASSTGGTDLNTEAFF	TGTGCCAGCAGCACGGGAGGGACAGACCTGAACACTGAAGCTTTCTTT	.	.	TRBV21-1	TRBJ1-1
CASSPDRVPYNEQFF	TGTGCCAGCAGCCCAGACAGGGTTCCCTACAATGAGCAGTTCTTC	TRBD1	.	TRBV9	TRBJ2-1
CASSFQGINEQFF	TGTGCCAGCAGCTTCCAGGGTATCAATGAGCAGTTCTTC	.	once	TRBV5-4	TRBJ2-1
CASSLGQGGRNTEAFF	TGCGCCAGCAGCCTGGGACAGGGCGGGAGGAACACTGAAGCTTTCTTT	TRBD1	few	TRBV5-1	TRBJ1-1
CASSLEGAYGYTF	TGCGCCAGCAGCTTGGAGGGGGCGTATGGCTACACCTTC	TRBD1	few	TRBV5-1	TRBJ1-2
CASSPTGTGDSEQYF	TGTGCCAGCAGCCCAACCGGGACAGGGGACTCCGAGCAGTACTTC	TRBD1	.	TRBV7-3	TRBJ2-7
CASSGYGLRVAFF	TGTGCCAGCAGCGGGTATGGACTTCGTGTAGCTTTCTTT	.	.	TRBV7-6	TRBJ1-1
CASSSYRVESLHF	TGTGCCAGCAGCTCATACAGGGTAGAGTCCCTCCACTTT	.	.	TRBV7-3	TRBJ1-6
CASSSGDRGTQYF	TGTGCCAGCAGCTCCGGGGACCGGGGGACCCAGTACTTC	.	.	TRBV7-3	TRBJ2-5
CASNIGQGNEQFF	TGTGCCAGCAACATTGGACAGGGCAATGAGCAGTTCTTC	TRBD1	.	TRBV27	TRBJ2-1
CSVRGGAGGEQFF	TGCAGCGTTCGCGGGGGGGCCGGTGGTGAGCAGTTCTTC	TRBD2	.	TRBV29-1	TRBJ2-1
CASSQRSSSLGANYGYTF	TGCGCCAGCAGCCAAAGGTCGTCTTCGTTAGGAGCTAACTATGGCTACACCTTC	.	few	TRBV4-1	TRBJ1-2
CASSLGPGQGIGSPLHF	TGTGCCAGCAGCTTAGGTCCCGGACAGGGGATCGGCTCGCCCCTCCACTTT	TRBD1	.	TRBV7-9	TRBJ1-6
CASSQAGVGTEAFF	TGTGCCAGCAGCCAGGCGGGGGTAGGGACTGAAGCTTTCTTT	.	few	TRBV6-6	TRBJ1-1
CASREVYTEGYTF	TGTGCCAGCAGAGAGGTGTACACAGAAGGCTACACCTTC	.	.	TRBV2	TRBJ1-2
CAITVAGENTQYF	TGTGCCATCACAGTAGCGGGAGAGAATACGCAGTATTTT	TRBD2	.	TRBV10-3	TRBJ2-3